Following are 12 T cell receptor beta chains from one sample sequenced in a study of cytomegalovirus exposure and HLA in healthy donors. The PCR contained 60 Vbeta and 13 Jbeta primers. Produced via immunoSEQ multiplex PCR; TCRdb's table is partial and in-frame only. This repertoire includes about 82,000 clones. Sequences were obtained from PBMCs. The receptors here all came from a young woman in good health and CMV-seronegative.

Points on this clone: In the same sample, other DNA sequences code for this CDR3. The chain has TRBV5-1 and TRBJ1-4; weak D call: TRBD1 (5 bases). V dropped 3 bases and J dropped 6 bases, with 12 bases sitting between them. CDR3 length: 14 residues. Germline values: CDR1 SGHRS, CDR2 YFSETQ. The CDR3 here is CASSSGRADEKLFF. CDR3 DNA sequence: TGCGCCAGCAGCTCGGGCAGGGCGGATGAAAAACTGTTTTTT.

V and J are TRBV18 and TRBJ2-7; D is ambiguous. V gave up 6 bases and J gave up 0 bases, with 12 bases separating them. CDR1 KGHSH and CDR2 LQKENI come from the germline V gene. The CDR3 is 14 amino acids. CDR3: CASSLEANSYEQYF. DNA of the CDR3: TGTGCCAGCTCCTTAGAGGCGAACTCCTACGAGCAGTACTTC.

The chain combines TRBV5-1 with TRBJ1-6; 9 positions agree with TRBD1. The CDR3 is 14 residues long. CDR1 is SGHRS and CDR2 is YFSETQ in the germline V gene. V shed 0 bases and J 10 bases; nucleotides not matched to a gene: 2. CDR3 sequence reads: CASSLGDRASPLHF. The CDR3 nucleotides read TGCGCCAGCAGCTTGGGGGACAGGGCCTCACCCCTCCACTTT.

This chain's CDR3 is CASSLASSGGYEQYF. The CDR3 DNA is TGCGCCAGCAGCTTGGCGTCTAGCGGGGGATACGAGCAGTACTTC. This chain joins TRBV5-1 and TRBJ2-7, with 10 bases matching TRBD2. The CDR3 loop spans 15 amino acids. The junction had 4 bases not matched to a gene; V was cut back by 0 bases and J by 4 bases. Germline CDR1 and CDR2: SGHRS and YFSETQ.

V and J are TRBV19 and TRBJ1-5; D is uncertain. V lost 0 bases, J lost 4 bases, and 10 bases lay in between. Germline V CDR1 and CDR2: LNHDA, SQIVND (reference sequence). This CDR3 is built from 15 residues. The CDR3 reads CASSIEFRGNQPQHF. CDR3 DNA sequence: TGTGCCAGTAGTATAGAGTTCCGGGGAAATCAGCCCCAGCATTTT. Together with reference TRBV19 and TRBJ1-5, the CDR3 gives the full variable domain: DGGITQSPKYLFRKEGQNVTLSCEQNLNHDAMYWYRQDPGQGLRLIYYSQIVNDFQKGDIAEGYSVSREKKESFPLTVTSAQKNPTAFYLCASSIEFRGNQPQHFGDGTRLSIL.

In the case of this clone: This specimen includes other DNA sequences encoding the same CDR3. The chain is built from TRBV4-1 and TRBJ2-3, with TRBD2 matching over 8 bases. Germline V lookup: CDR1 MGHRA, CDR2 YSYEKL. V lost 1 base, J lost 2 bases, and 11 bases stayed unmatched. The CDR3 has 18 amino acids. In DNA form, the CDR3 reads TGCGCCAGCAGCCAAGGTCCTGGGAAAGCGGGGGTCACAGATACGCAGTATTTT. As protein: CASSQGPGKAGVTDTQYF.

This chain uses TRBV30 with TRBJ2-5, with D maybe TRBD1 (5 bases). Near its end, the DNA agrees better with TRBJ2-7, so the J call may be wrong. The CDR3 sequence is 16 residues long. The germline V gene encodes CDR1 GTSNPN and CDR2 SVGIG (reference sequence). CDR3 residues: CAWSEDWGRPPYEQYF. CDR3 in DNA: TGTGCCTGGAGTGAAGATTGGGGCAGGCCACCTTACGAGCAGTACTTC.

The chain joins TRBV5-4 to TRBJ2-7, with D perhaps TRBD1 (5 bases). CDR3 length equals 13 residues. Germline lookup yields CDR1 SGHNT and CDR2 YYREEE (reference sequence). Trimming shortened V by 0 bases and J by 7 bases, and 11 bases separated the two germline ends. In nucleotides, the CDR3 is TGTGCCAGCAGCTTGGCCCAGGGAAGTGAGCAGTACTTC. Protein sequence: CASSLAQGSEQYF.

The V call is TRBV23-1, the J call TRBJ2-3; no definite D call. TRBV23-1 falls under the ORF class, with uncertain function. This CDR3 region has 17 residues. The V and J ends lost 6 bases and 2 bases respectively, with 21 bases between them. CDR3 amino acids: CASSSSGTPPPTDTQYF. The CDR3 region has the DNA TGCGCCAGCAGCTCCTCAGGTACCCCACCCCCCACAGATACGCAGTATTTT.

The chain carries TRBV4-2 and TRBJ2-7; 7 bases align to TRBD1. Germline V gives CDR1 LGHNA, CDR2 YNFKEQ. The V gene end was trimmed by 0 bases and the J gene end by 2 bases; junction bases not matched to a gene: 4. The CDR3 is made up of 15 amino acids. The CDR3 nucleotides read TGTGCCAGCAGCCAAGAAAAGGGGGCAACCTACGAGCAGTACTTC. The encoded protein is CASSQEKGATYEQYF.

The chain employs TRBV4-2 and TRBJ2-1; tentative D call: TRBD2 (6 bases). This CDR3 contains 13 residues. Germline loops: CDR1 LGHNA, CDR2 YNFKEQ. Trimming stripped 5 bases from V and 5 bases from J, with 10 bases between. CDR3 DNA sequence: TGTGCCAGCAGCTCTGGAGGGGACAATGAGCAGTTCTTC. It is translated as CASSSGGDNEQFF.

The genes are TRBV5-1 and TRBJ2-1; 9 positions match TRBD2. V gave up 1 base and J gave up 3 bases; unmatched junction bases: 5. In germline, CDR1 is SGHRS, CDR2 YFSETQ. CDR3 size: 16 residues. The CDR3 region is CASSLLASGNYNEQFF. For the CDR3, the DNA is TGCGCCAGCAGCTTGTTAGCTAGCGGGAACTACAATGAGCAGTTCTTC.